The 10 T cell receptor beta chains listed next were all sequenced from one sample in a study of T cells in Graves' hyperthyroidism and ophthalmopathy. From RNA transcripts, TCR beta CDR3 regions were amplified. The study used the HTBI primer set for a first-round RT-PCR of the TCR CDR3. TCRdb reprocessed the multiplex PCR reads via MiXCR and lists one record per CDR3 protein. This table has around 350,000 distinct CDR3 sequences, about 15% appearing once. The sequencing input was blood. The receptors derive from a woman aged 18-29 years with Graves' hyperthyroidism that later progressed to Graves' ophthalmopathy.

The genes are TRBV6-2 or TRBV6-3 and TRBJ2-3, with D unresolved. This CDR3 spans 14 amino acids. V lost 0 bases and J lost 4, with 8 bases in between. Germline CDR1 MNHEY, CDR2 SVGEGT. CDR3 nucleotide sequence: TGTGCCAGCAGTTACTCCGTGGTTTCAGATACGCAGTATTTT. It yields the protein CASSYSVVSDTQYF.

This clonotype was observed many times. The J gene is TRBJ2-1, the V gene TRBV7-9; maybe TRBD2 (6 bases). CDR3 size: 11 residues. Germline values: CDR1 SEHNR, CDR2 FQNEAQ (reference sequence). V was shortened by 5 bases and J by 9 bases, with 8 bases between the two germline ends. The CDR3 DNA reads as TGTGCCAGCAGCGTGGGACTTGAGCAGTTCTTC. Residues: CASSVGLEQFF.

Many counts were recorded for this clonotype. The rearrangement joins TRBV20-1 to TRBJ2-1; TRBD2 matches 9 bases. The CDR3 is 15 residues long. Germline lookup yields CDR1 DFQATT and CDR2 SNEGSKA (reference sequence). V lost 0 bases and J lost 8; bases outside the gene matches: 8. The CDR3 DNA follows: TGCAGTGCTAGAGAGCGGGAGGGCCTATCGTATGAGCAGTTCTTC. Its protein is CSAREREGLSYEQFF.

A few counts support this clonotype. This chain connects TRBV29-1 to TRBJ2-5, with D maybe TRBD1 (5 bases). The germline gives CDR1 SQVTM, CDR2 ANQGSEA. V was pared by 3 bases and J by 5 bases, with 10 bases between. The CDR3 extends over 12 amino acids. The chain's CDR3 is CSVEQGWETQYF. For the CDR3, the DNA is TGCAGCGTTGAGCAGGGTTGGGAGACCCAGTACTTC. Supplemented by reference TRBV29-1 and TRBJ2-5, the full variable domain reads SAVISQKPSRDICQRGTSLTIQCQVDSQVTMMFWYRQQPGQSLTLIATANQGSEATYESGFVIDKFPISRPNLTFSTLTVSNMSPEDSSIYLCSVEQGWETQYFGPGTRLLVL.

This clonotype was recorded at least ten times. CDR3 amino acids: CATSRDRGPVSPQHF. For the CDR3, the DNA is TGTGCCACCAGCAGAGACCGGGGGCCCGTGTCGCCCCAGCATTTT. This chain links TRBV15 with TRBJ1-5; D possibly corresponds to TRBD1 (6 bases). V was clipped by 0 bases and J by 9 bases, with 15 bases between them. Germline values: CDR1 LNHNV, CDR2 YYDKDF (reference sequence). The length of the CDR3 is 15 residues.

The rearrangement uses TRBV12-3 or TRBV12-4 and TRBJ1-1; 10 bases line up with TRBD1. The V and J ends lost 6 bases and 6 bases, in that order; junction bases with no gene match: 1. The CDR3 extends over 12 amino acids. CDR3 residues: CASRGTGAEAFF. The CDR3 nucleotides are TGTGCCAGCAGGGGGACAGGGGCTGAAGCTTTCTTT.

This clonotype has more than one count but fewer than ten. The chain links TRBV3-1 to TRBJ1-2; 7 bases are shared with TRBD1. V shed 2 bases, J shed 3 bases, and the junction held 6 bases outside the gene matches. The CDR3 is made up of 15 amino acids. Germline V lookup: CDR1 LGHDT, CDR2 YNNKEL (reference sequence). This chain's CDR3 is CASSQNRGAHYGYTF. CDR3 bases: TGTGCCAGCAGCCAAAACAGGGGAGCTCACTATGGCTACACCTTC.

V is TRBV9 and J is TRBJ2-2; TRBD2 is a possible D gene (5 bases). Germline lookup yields CDR1 SGDLS and CDR2 YYNGEE. This CDR3 spans 14 amino acids. Trimming took off 2 bases at V and 3 bases at J, with 8 bases between the two ends. CDR3 nucleotide sequence: TGTGCCAGCAGCGTCAGCGGAGACACCGGGGAGCTGTTTTTT. As protein: CASSVSGDTGELFF.

There are many counts of this clonotype. This chain uses TRBV5-4 with TRBJ2-7, with TRBD1 matching 8 bases. In germline, CDR1 is SGHNT, CDR2 YYREEE (reference sequence). V gave up 0 bases and J gave up 3 bases; unmatched junction bases: 5. The CDR3 is 15 residues long. For the CDR3, the DNA is TGTGCCAGCAGCTTGGATGGAGGGACAGGCTACGAGCAGTACTTC. Translated, it gives CASSLDGGTGYEQYF.

This clonotype was seen many times. The chain is built from TRBV28 and TRBJ2-1; 9 nucleotides line up with TRBD1. The V gene's germline CDR1 is MDHEN and CDR2 SYDVKM. The CDR3 runs to 16 residues. The junction had 8 bases not matched to a gene; V was cut back by 1 base and J by 7 bases. This CDR3 reads CASSLSGTGLTNEQFF. The DNA of the CDR3 is TGTGCCAGCAGTTTATCCGGGACAGGGTTAACAAATGAGCAGTTCTTC.